This TCR beta chain was documented in a study of blood T cell repertoires in COVID-19. As for the study in general: COVID-19 samples, acute and convalescent, were from the United States, Italy and Spain.

In terms of age and location, participants ranged from about 18 to 95 years and lived in roughly 22 US areas. In the study's own analysis: Nucleated cell number was recorded as an estimate derived from reference gene primer amplification. This table comes from immunoSEQ multiplex PCR, and its TCRdb copy is limited to in-frame clones, with some not included. V, J and clone size derive from that table, while D and trimming were established from the DNA sequence. The sample carries hundreds of thousands of clones, 89% recorded once. CDR1 SGHRS and CDR2 YFSETQ come from the germline V gene. This CDR3 is built from 15 residues. V shed 2 bases and J 6 bases; nucleotides not matched to a gene: 8.

The clonotype comes from a woman in her 30s who had recovered from COVID-19. The V gene is TRBV5-1, the J gene TRBJ2-3, with 8 bases aligning to TRBD2. Sequenced sample: PBMCs or T cells enriched from blood (not recorded which). This CDR3 is CASSFPREVLDTQYF. As DNA, the CDR3 is TGCGCCAGCAGCTTTCCGCGGGAGGTTCTGGATACGCAGTATTTT.